This TCR beta chain was captured in a study of blood T cell repertoires in COVID-19. Looking at the study overall: Sites in the United States, Italy and Spain provided acute and convalescent COVID-19 samples. PBMCs, B-cell-depleted T cells, or T cells provided the cDNA or gDNA that made up the material.

Germline trimming cut 4 bases from V and 7 bases from J; bases unmatched to any gene: 8. The CDR3 spans 14 residues. The germline gives CDR1 MNHEY, CDR2 SMNVEV (reference sequence). Sequencing was performed with immunoSEQ multiplex PCR; in TCRdb, only in-frame clones are kept and a portion is missing. The data hold approximately 120,000 clones, with roughly 84% observed a single time. The TCR sequence derives from a woman in her forties or fifties with acute or convalescent COVID-19. V gene TRBV27 combines with J gene TRBJ1-2, with 8 positions matching TRBD1. The sequenced sample was peripheral blood. The CDR3 DNA sequence: TGTGCCAGCAGTTCCACAGGGGGGGCGGGTGGCTACACCTTC. This encodes CASSSTGGAGGYTF.